These 21 T cell receptor beta chains came from one sample sequenced in a study of T cell responses to AZD1222 COVID-19 vaccine. This table comes from immunoSEQ multiplex PCR, and its TCRdb copy is limited to in-frame clones, with some not included. The table lists approximately 170,000 clones, approximately 90% of them singletons. The source was peripheral blood, collected 28 days after the second AZD1222 dose. All receptors come from an adult who received the AZD1222 COVID-19 vaccine.

The chain couples TRBV5-6 to TRBJ1-1, with unresolved D. V was pared by 4 bases and J by 6 bases, with 7 bases between. The CDR3 contains 11 residues. The germline V gene encodes CDR1 SGHDT and CDR2 YYEEEE. The chain's CDR3 is CASSLEAEAFF. Written as DNA, the CDR3 is TGTGCCAGCAGCCTGGAGGCTGAAGCTTTCTTT.

The CDR3: CASSLNSNQPQHF. As DNA, the CDR3 is TGTGCCAGCAGCTTGAATAGCAATCAGCCCCAGCATTTT. This chain uses TRBV5-8 with TRBJ1-5; no definite D call. V was clipped by 1 base and J by 0 bases, with 2 bases between them. The germline V gene has CDR1 SGHTS and CDR2 YDEGEE. The CDR3 covers 13 residues.

V gene TRBV2 combines with J gene TRBJ2-1; D uncertain. V was pared by 4 bases and J by 8 bases, with 9 bases between. CDR3 length: 12 amino acids. Germline values: CDR1 SNHLY, CDR2 FYNNEI. The CDR3 bases are TGTGCCAGCAGTGGTGGGCCGGATGAGCAGTTCTTC. As protein: CASSGGPDEQFF.

The V gene is TRBV2, the J gene TRBJ1-2; 7 positions match TRBD1. After removal of 5 bases from V and 2 bases from J, the junction contained 2 bases not matched to a gene. The germline V gene has CDR1 SNHLY and CDR2 FYNNEI. There are 13 residues in the CDR3. The CDR3 nucleotides are TGTGCCAGCAGTAGGACAGGCAACTATGGCTACACCTTC. Amino acid sequence: CASSRTGNYGYTF.

The chain recombines TRBV23-1 with TRBJ1-4; D unresolved. Being an ORF, TRBV23-1 has a function that is uncertain. There are 18 residues in the CDR3. The germline V and J ends were trimmed by 6 bases and 4 bases, with 24 bases remaining between them. The CDR3 is CASSRRGPGGQGNEKLFF. DNA for the CDR3: TGCGCCAGCAGCCGGCGAGGACCCGGCGGGCAAGGTAATGAAAAACTGTTTTTT.

This clone was seen once. The chain is built from TRBV4-1 and TRBJ1-2; a weak D match, TRBD1 (6 bases). The CDR3 length is 14 residues. CDR1 is MGHRA and CDR2 is YSYEKL in the germline V gene. Deletions cut 4 bases from V and 0 bases from J, with 9 bases between. Here the CDR3 reads CASSPWTANYGYTF. DNA of the CDR3: TGCGCCAGCAGCCCCTGGACAGCTAACTATGGCTACACCTTC.

DNA of the CDR3: TGTGCCAGCAGTGAGTCAGGGCTCTATGGCTACACCTTC. Protein product: CASSESGLYGYTF. The chain couples TRBV2 to TRBJ1-2, with D possibly being TRBD1 (5 bases). This CDR3 region has 13 residues. The V and J ends lost 3 bases and 4 bases respectively, with 9 bases between them. Per the germline V gene, CDR1 is SNHLY and CDR2 is FYNNEI.

This chain uses TRBV6-1 with TRBJ2-1, with 7 bases that match TRBD1. Germline CDR1 is MNHNS and CDR2 is SASEGT. The CDR3 runs to 17 residues. The V gene end was trimmed by 0 bases and the J gene end by 6 bases; junction bases not matched to a gene: 11. CDR3 sequence reads: CASSEAPYRGVGNEQFF. CDR3 DNA: TGTGCCAGCAGTGAAGCTCCCTACAGGGGTGTAGGCAATGAGCAGTTCTTC.

This clone was observed a handful of times. This sequence joins TRBV27 and TRBJ2-5, with a tentative D call TRBD2 (5 bases). The V and J ends lost 2 bases and 7 bases respectively, with 20 bases between them. Germline CDR1 MNHEY, CDR2 SMNVEV (reference sequence). This CDR3 region has 16 residues. The CDR3 coding sequence is TGTGCCAGCAGTTTAATCAGGCCCCCGGAGGTCGGGACCCAGTACTTC. This gives the protein CASSLIRPPEVGTQYF.

This chain uses TRBV20-1 with TRBJ1-1; D is unclear. The CDR3 has 10 residues. The V end was cut by 3 bases, the J end by 7 bases, with 6 bases between. Per germline, CDR1 DFQATT and CDR2 SNEGSKA (reference sequence). In DNA, the CDR3 is TGCAGTGCTAGCGGGAATGAAGCTTTCTTT. Its protein product is CSASGNEAFF.

The chain links TRBV4-1 to TRBJ2-3; possible D gene TRBD2, 5 bases. The V gene lost 3 bases and the J gene lost 6 bases, with 10 bases spanning the gap. The germline CDR1 and CDR2 sequences are MGHRA and YSYEKL. The length of the CDR3 is 13 residues. The CDR3 DNA reads as TGCGCCAGCAGCCACCAGACTAAGGATACGCAGTATTTT. Protein product: CASSHQTKDTQYF.

The V gene is TRBV6-1, the J gene TRBJ1-2; D gene uncertain. CDR3 length equals 12 residues. From germline, CDR1 is MNHNS and CDR2 SASEGT. The V gene lost 5 bases and the J gene lost 2 bases, with 6 bases spanning the gap. CDR3 sequence: CASSLRNYGYTF. The DNA for the CDR3 is TGTGCCAGCAGTTTACGGAACTATGGCTACACCTTC.

The rearrangement joins TRBV18 to TRBJ2-7; perhaps TRBD2 as D (6 bases). In germline, CDR1 is KGHSH, CDR2 LQKENI. The CDR3 runs 15 residues. V gave up 4 bases and J gave up 3 bases, with 16 bases separating them. The CDR3 protein is CASSLRTGGDYEQYF. CDR3 in DNA: TGTGCCAGCTCACTCCGAACGGGCGGGGACTACGAGCAGTACTTC.

J is TRBJ2-5 and V is TRBV7-8, with D possibly being TRBD2 (6 bases). The V gene's germline CDR1 is SGHVS and CDR2 FQNEAQ. Trimming took 5 bases from V and 3 from J, leaving 13 bases between them. The CDR3 consists of 14 residues. For the CDR3, the DNA is TGTGCCAGCAGCCCACTGACTAGAGAAGAGACCCAGTACTTC. Its protein product is CASSPLTREETQYF. The full variable domain, completed using reference TRBV7-8 and TRBJ2-5, is GAGVSQSPRYKVAKRGQDVALRCDPISGHVSLFWYQQALGQGPEFLTYFQNEAQLDKSGLPSDRFFAERPEGSVSTLKIQRTQQEDSAVYLCASSPLTREETQYFGPGTRLLVL.

The chain couples TRBV10-3 to TRBJ2-7; 10 bases fit TRBD1. The V segment lost 6 bases and the J segment 0 bases; nucleotides outside the gene matches: 17. The CDR3 loop spans 19 amino acids. Germline lookup yields CDR1 ENHRY and CDR2 SYGVKD. The CDR3 sequence: CAIRDRGQGEALYSYEQYF. Written as DNA, the CDR3 is TGTGCCATCAGAGATCGAGGACAGGGGGAGGCTCTGTACTCCTACGAGCAGTACTTC.

This clone was detected only once. The chain combines TRBV11-3 with TRBJ2-1, with D unresolved. CDR1 is SGHNT, CDR2 YENEEA, per germline. The CDR3 is 12 residues long. V was pared by 5 bases and J by 7 bases, with 9 bases between. The CDR3 DNA follows: TGTGCCAGCAGCCGAACAGAGAATGAGCAGTTCTTC. Residues: CASSRTENEQFF.

Only one count was recorded for this clone. This chain connects TRBV9 to TRBJ1-1; 8 bases line up with TRBD1. Germline lookup yields CDR1 SGDLS and CDR2 YYNGEE. The CDR3 sequence is 14 residues long. J was trimmed by 7 bases and V by 4 bases; bases with no gene match: 9. Here the CDR3 reads CASSIGQGGSEAFF. In DNA form, the CDR3 reads TGTGCCAGCAGCATCGGACAGGGAGGGAGTGAAGCTTTCTTT.

This chain connects TRBV6-5 to TRBJ1-5, with D uncertain. Trimming left V 0 bases short and J 2 bases short, with 11 bases between. Germline V gene lookup returns CDR1 MNHEY and CDR2 SVGAGI. The CDR3 totals 16 residues. The chain's CDR3 is CASSYSKGPGNQPQHF. CDR3 nucleotide sequence: TGTGCCAGCAGTTACTCGAAGGGTCCGGGCAATCAGCCCCAGCATTTT.

The rearrangement links TRBV19 to TRBJ1-2; D is unresolved. Per germline, CDR1 LNHDA and CDR2 SQIVND (reference sequence). V was pared by 5 bases and J by 4 bases, with 14 bases between. This CDR3 comprises 14 residues. The CDR3 DNA sequence: TGTGCCAGTAGTTTCCCGACAAGAGCCTATGGCTACACCTTC. This sequence encodes CASSFPTRAYGYTF.

This clone was seen once. This chain uses TRBV5-1 with TRBJ2-7; D is unclear. The CDR3 has 14 residues. CDR1 and CDR2 (germline): SGHRS, YFSETQ. V shed 2 bases and J shed 0 bases, with 9 bases lying between them. The DNA of the CDR3 is TGCGCCAGCAGCTTCTATATGGACTCCTACGAGCAGTACTTC. Protein product: CASSFYMDSYEQYF.

CDR3 coding DNA: TGTGCCAGCTCACCAAGGGGACTTTCAGTTAATGAAAAACTGTTTTTT. As protein: CASSPRGLSVNEKLFF. The chain uses TRBV18 and TRBJ1-4; a possible D gene is TRBD1 (5 bases). Trimming shortened V by 2 bases and J by 4 bases, and 14 bases separated the two germline ends. Germline V gives CDR1 KGHSH, CDR2 LQKENI. There are 16 residues in the CDR3.